The 18 T cell receptor beta chains below all came from one sample that was sequenced in a study of blood T cell repertoires in COVID-19 (TCRdb year 2020). Library preparation was by the immunoSEQ multiplex PCR assay. This immuneACCESS table, as held by TCRdb, lists in-frame sequences with V and J called but not all clones. Of the missing ones, under half trace to an unresolved V gene in checked studies; the others have no known cause. The sample table shows almost 200,000 clones, and around 85% are seen once. 0.6% to 1% of the sample goes to the ten largest clones. The specimen sequenced was peripheral blood. The receptors were gathered from a woman aged 70-85 years with acute or convalescent COVID-19.

This clone occurred once. The genes are TRBV18 and TRBJ2-5, with TRBD1 matching 7 bases. V was clipped by 3 bases and J by 5 bases; unmatched bases: 9. The CDR3 has 15 residues. Germline assignment: CDR1 KGHSH and CDR2 LQKENI. The CDR3 region is CASSPTTGVGETQYF. Written as DNA, the CDR3 is TGTGCCAGCTCACCTACCACAGGGGTCGGTGAGACCCAGTACTTC.

This clone was picked up one time. This chain joins TRBV5-4 and TRBJ2-2; possibly TRBD2 for D (6 bases). CDR3 length: 16 residues. V lost 4 bases, J lost 3 bases, and 16 bases lay in between. Germline assignment: CDR1 SGHNT and CDR2 YYREEE (reference sequence). Written as DNA, the CDR3 is TGTGCCAGCAGCCCTCAGCGGGCATGGGACACCGGGGAGCTGTTTTTT. This encodes CASSPQRAWDTGELFF. Combining the CDR3 with reference TRBV5-4 and TRBJ2-2 gives the whole variable domain ETGVTQSPTHLIKTRGQQVTLRCSSQSGHNTVSWYQQALGQGPQFIFQYYREEENGRGNFPPRFSGLQFPNYSSELNVNALELDDSALYLCASSPQRAWDTGELFFGEGSRLTVL.

The chain is built from TRBV6-5 and TRBJ1-1; D ambiguous. The length of the CDR3 is 14 residues. V was pared by 7 bases and J by 4 bases, with 16 bases between. In germline, CDR1 is MNHEY, CDR2 SVGAGI. CDR3 in amino acids: CASIEGLAGTEAFF. CDR3 nucleotides: TGTGCCAGCATCGAAGGTCTGGCGGGCACTGAAGCTTTCTTT.

This clone occurred once. V is TRBV12-5 and J is TRBJ1-5; possible D gene TRBD1, 5 bases. V lost 7 bases to trimming and J lost 4 bases, with 26 bases between them. The germline V gene encodes CDR1 LGHNT and CDR2 FRNRAP. The CDR3 spans 18 residues. The CDR3, as DNA: TGTGCTAGTGCCCTAGTCGGGAGGGGACTGCGCCTTAATCAGCCCCAGCATTTT. Protein: CASALVGRGLRLNQPQHF.

V is TRBV10-3 and J is TRBJ1-4; maybe TRBD1 (5 bases). The length of the CDR3 is 18 residues. Germline CDR1 is ENHRY and CDR2 is SYGVKD. Trimming cost V 0 bases and J 0 bases, with 14 bases left between them. This CDR3 reads CAISESARTTATNEKLFF. The CDR3 nucleotides are TGTGCCATCAGTGAGTCCGCAAGGACAACTGCAACTAATGAAAAACTGTTTTTT.

A word on this clone: This specimen includes other DNA sequences encoding the same CDR3. The chain has TRBV6-1 and TRBJ1-5; D ambiguous. The CDR3 is 13 amino acids. Per the germline V gene, CDR1 is MNHNS and CDR2 is SASEGT. V lost 1 base to trimming and J lost 4 bases, with 5 bases between them. In DNA, the CDR3 is TGTGCCAGCAGTGAAGGAGGAAATCAGCCCCAGCATTTT. This encodes CASSEGGNQPQHF.

CDR3 sequence reads: CASSLLPGGPGEETQYF. The CDR3 region has the DNA TGTGCCAGTAGCCTCCTCCCGGGAGGGCCGGGGGAAGAGACCCAGTACTTC. The rearrangement joins TRBV19 to TRBJ2-5, with 8 nucleotides matching TRBD2. This CDR3 has 17 residues. The junction had 15 bases not matched to a gene; V was cut back by 6 bases and J by 3 bases. Germline V gene lookup returns CDR1 LNHDA and CDR2 SQIVND (reference sequence).

In this sample, this clone turned up once. At one end, the junction sequence differs from germline, possibly due to a read error. V usage is TRBV7-2 and J usage is TRBJ1-1; 9 nucleotides agree with TRBD1. Germline values: CDR1 SGHTA, CDR2 FQGNSA. This CDR3 contains 12 residues. The CDR3 DNA reads as TGTGCCAGCAGCTCGCCGGGACAGGGTAGGGTCTTT. As protein: CASSSPGQGRVF.

V usage is TRBV6-5 and J usage is TRBJ2-7; 10 bases map to TRBD2. Germline-derived CDR1 and CDR2 are MNHEY and SVGAGI. The CDR3 spans 14 residues. Losses at the gene ends were 2 bases for V and 6 bases for J; bases not matched to a gene: 4. CDR3 amino acids: CASSYRAGGLEQYF. The CDR3 DNA follows: TGTGCCAGCAGTTACCGAGCGGGGGGGCTCGAGCAGTACTTC.

This chain uses TRBV2 with TRBJ2-5; tentative D call: TRBD1 (5 bases). Trimming removed 6 bases at V and 3 bases at J, with 11 bases between. This CDR3 has 13 amino acids. CDR1 and CDR2 from the germline V gene are SNHLY and FYNNEI. The chain's CDR3 is CASSSDREETQYF. The CDR3 coding sequence is TGTGCCAGCAGCTCCGACAGAGAAGAGACCCAGTACTTC.

J is TRBJ1-2 and V is TRBV24-1, with TRBD1 matching 12 bases. The V gene's germline CDR1 is KGHDR and CDR2 SFDVKD. This CDR3 contains 16 residues. With 5 bases clipped from V and 7 bases from J, the junction kept 10 bases outside the gene matches. The CDR3 loop reads CATSAPGTGGAAGYTF. The CDR3 coding sequence is TGTGCCACCAGTGCCCCAGGGACAGGGGGCGCGGCTGGCTACACCTTC.

This rearrangement joins TRBV11-3 to TRBJ2-1; 9 nucleotides line up with TRBD1. Germline lookup yields CDR1 SGHNT and CDR2 YENEEA. V shed 5 bases and J 7 bases; nucleotides not matched to a gene: 6. CDR3 length: 14 amino acids. The CDR3 sequence: CASSVYRGRNEQFF. CDR3 coding DNA: TGTGCCAGCAGCGTATACAGGGGGCGAAATGAGCAGTTCTTC.

The chain couples TRBV19 to TRBJ2-7; TRBD2 matches at 10 bases. Germline V lookup: CDR1 LNHDA, CDR2 SQIVND (reference sequence). V dropped 5 bases and J dropped 6; count of bases not matched to a gene: 4. This CDR3 region has 13 residues. CDR3 residues: CASSAAGGGEQYF. For the CDR3, the DNA is TGTGCCAGTAGTGCAGCGGGAGGGGGCGAGCAGTACTTC. The whole variable domain, filled in from reference TRBV19 and TRBJ2-7, reads DGGITQSPKYLFRKEGQNVTLSCEQNLNHDAMYWYRQDPGQGLRLIYYSQIVNDFQKGDIAEGYSVSREKKESFPLTVTSAQKNPTAFYLCASSAAGGGEQYFGPGTRLTVT.

V usage is TRBV7-6 and J usage is TRBJ1-5; TRBD1 matches 7 bases. Germline V CDR1 and CDR2: SGHVS, FNYEAQ. V dropped 0 bases and J dropped 4; count of bases not matched to a gene: 3. This CDR3 comprises 15 residues. The DNA for the CDR3 is TGTGCCAGCAGCTTAGCGGGACAGCCGAATCAGCCCCAGCATTTT. It is translated as CASSLAGQPNQPQHF.

The chain joins TRBV10-3 to TRBJ2-1, with a possible D match to TRBD2 (5 bases). The CDR3 spans 14 residues. The ends were cut back, 3 bases at V and 9 bases at J, with 15 bases in the middle. Germline values: CDR1 ENHRY, CDR2 SYGVKD. This chain's CDR3 is CAISEISGSAEQFF. DNA for the CDR3: TGTGCCATCAGTGAAATAAGCGGATCGGCTGAGCAGTTCTTC.

The chain links TRBV5-5 to TRBJ1-2, with D possibly TRBD1 on 5 matching bases. Germline V gene data show CDR1 as SGHKS and CDR2 as YYEKEE (reference sequence). The CDR3 sequence is 17 residues long. With 2 bases removed from V and 0 bases from J, the gap between germline ends came to 17 bases. The CDR3 DNA sequence: TGTGCCAGCAGCTTCATGGCGGGACCGGGAGCTAACTATGGCTACACCTTC. Protein product: CASSFMAGPGANYGYTF.

CDR3 nucleotide sequence: TGTGCCAGCAATCAAAGGGACAGGGGGCGGCGGACTGAAGCTTTCTTT. Protein product: CASNQRDRGRRTEAFF. J is TRBJ1-1 and V is TRBV2, with TRBD1 identical over 12 bases. J was trimmed by 5 bases and V by 7 bases; bases with no gene match: 11. The CDR3 consists of 16 residues. Germline V gives CDR1 SNHLY, CDR2 FYNNEI.

The chain combines TRBV2 with TRBJ2-7, with 7 nucleotides matching TRBD1. This CDR3 spans 11 amino acids. J was trimmed by 6 bases and V by 5 bases; bases with no gene match: 1. Germline V lookup: CDR1 SNHLY, CDR2 FYNNEI. The CDR3 sequence is CASSTGAEQYF. The CDR3 nucleotides read TGTGCCAGCAGTACAGGGGCCGAGCAGTACTTC.